This is a list of T cell receptor beta chains from one sample in a study of CD8 T cells in Susac syndrome. TCRdb passed the immunoSEQ multiplex PCR reads through MiXCR, listing each CDR3 protein once. The profile shows approximately 270,000 distinct CDR3 sequences, 90% to 95% of them singletons. The sequencing sample was made of CD4+ T cells from PBMCs. Receptors originate from a human donor with multiple sclerosis. Both conserved end residues are part of each CDR3. Fields, in order: clone size, J gene, D gene, V gene, CDR3 protein, CDR3 DNA. The D gene is left open where the match is weak. Some rows mark clone size as missing; the rest say once, few, many or name a class of expanded clone.

. | TRBJ1-5 | TRBD1 | TRBV28 | CASSKGQGARSNQPQHF | TGTGCCAGCAGTAAGGGACAGGGGGCAAGGAGCAATCAGCCCCAGCATTTT
. | TRBJ2-5 | . | TRBV3-1 | CASSHSGGETQYF | TGTGCCAGCAGCCACTCCGGTGGGGAGACCCAGTACTTC
. | TRBJ2-3 | . | TRBV9 | CASSRPSSGPTDTQYF | TGTGCCAGCAGCCGACCTTCGAGCGGACCCACAGATACGCAGTATTTT
. | TRBJ1-2 | TRBD1 | TRBV29-1 | CSVEKGQGAVGYGYTF | TGCAGCGTTGAAAAGGGACAGGGGGCAGTCGGCTATGGCTACACCTTC
. | TRBJ2-7 | TRBD2 | TRBV3-1 | CASSPLGGEQYF | TGTGCCAGCAGCCCCTTGGGGGGGGAGCAGTACTTC
. | TRBJ2-1 | . | TRBV2 | CASSEAGSGRADRSF | TGTGCCAGCAGTGAAGCGGGGTCAGGGAGGGCCGACAGGAGCTTC
few | TRBJ2-1 | . | TRBV6-1 | CASSQDSYNEQFF | TGTGCCAGCAGCCAGGACAGCTACAATGAGCAGTTCTTC
. | TRBJ1-3 | TRBD1 | TRBV5-4 | CASSPGTGLVSGNTIYF | TGTGCCAGCAGCCCCGGGACAGGGCTAGTCTCTGGAAACACCATATATTTT
. | TRBJ2-3 | . | TRBV3-1 | CASSSRASGGTDTQYF | TGTGCCAGCAGCTCACGCGCCAGCGGAGGGACAGATACGCAGTATTTT
once | TRBJ1-2 | . | TRBV12-3/TRBV12-4 | CASSLYSPHGYTF | TGTGCCAGCAGTTTGTACAGCCCCCATGGCTACACCTTC
. | TRBJ2-3 | TRBD2 | TRBV24-1 | CATSDLGLAGGRGTDTQYF | TGTGCCACCAGTGACCTTGGACTAGCGGGAGGCCGGGGCACAGATACGCAGTATTTT
few | TRBJ1-2 | . | TRBV12-3/TRBV12-4 | CASSQVGAGYTF | TGTGCCAGCAGTCAGGTGGGGGCCGGCTACACCTTC
. | TRBJ2-5 | . | TRBV29-1 | CSVDGGAQETQYF | TGCAGCGTTGATGGGGGGGCCCAAGAGACCCAGTACTTC
few | TRBJ2-7 | TRBD1 | TRBV30 | CAWSVGGTGASYEQYF | TGTGCCTGGAGTGTAGGGGGGACAGGGGCCTCCTACGAGCAGTACTTC
. | TRBJ2-6 | . | TRBV6-2/TRBV6-3 | CASRPSSGVLTF | TGTGCCAGCAGGCCGTCTTCGGGGGTCCTGACTTTC
once | TRBJ2-5 | TRBD1 | TRBV30 | CAWKAPLDRVGETQYF | TGTGCCTGGAAAGCCCCCCTAGACAGGGTGGGAGAGACCCAGTACTTC
. | TRBJ1-1 | . | TRBV29-1 | CSVEETTGFEAFF | TGCAGCGTTGAAGAGACTACAGGGTTTGAAGCTTTCTTT
. | TRBJ2-7 | . | TRBV29-1 | CSVKPGSGSRGEQYF | TGCAGCGTGAAACCAGGCTCAGGGAGCAGGGGCGAGCAGTACTTC
. | TRBJ1-2 | . | TRBV28 | CASSFLRGWGYTF | TGTGCCAGCAGTTTTTTGCGGGGCTGGGGCTACACCTTC
once | TRBJ2-7 | . | TRBV6-1 | CASSELRAGLYEQYF | TGTGCCAGCAGTGAACTTCGGGCAGGGTTGTACGAGCAGTACTTC
. | TRBJ2-5 | . | TRBV29-1 | CSVMKGTQETQYF | TGCAGCGTTATGAAGGGGACCCAAGAGACCCAGTACTTC
. | TRBJ2-3 | . | TRBV6-5 | CASSFNQVRDTQYF | TGTGCCAGCAGTTTTAACCAAGTCAGGGATACGCAGTATTTT
. | TRBJ1-2 | . | TRBV5-1 | CASSLDRPDGYTF | TGCGCCAGCAGCTTGGACAGGCCCGATGGCTACACCTTC
. | TRBJ1-1 | . | TRBV7-3 | CASSPDVNTEAFF | TGTGCCAGCAGCCCCGACGTGAACACTGAAGCTTTCTTT
. | TRBJ2-6 | TRBD2 | TRBV28 | CASNQGGDSGANVLTF | TGTGCCAGCAACCAGGGAGGGGACTCTGGGGCCAACGTCCTGACTTTC
. | TRBJ1-6 | TRBD1 | TRBV3-1 | CASSQGQGGRSYSPLHF | TGTGCCAGCAGCCAAGGGCAGGGGGGAAGGAGCTATTCACCCCTCCACTTT
few | TRBJ2-2 | . | TRBV19 | CASSIRGTGELFF | TGTGCCAGTAGTATAAGGGGTACCGGGGAGCTGTTTTTT
. | TRBJ1-6 | . | TRBV12-3/TRBV12-4 | CASSLISQGFSPLHF | TGTGCCAGCAGTTTAATTTCCCAGGGATTTTCACCCCTCCACTTT
. | TRBJ2-5 | TRBD1 | TRBV5-6 | CASSSDRDMPETQYF | TGTGCCAGCAGCTCGGACAGGGATATGCCAGAGACCCAGTACTTC
. | TRBJ2-7 | TRBD1 | TRBV7-8 | CASSLPSTDRVTYF | TGTGCCAGCAGCTTACCCTCAACCGACAGGGTAACCTACTTC
. | TRBJ1-2 | . | TRBV24-1 | CATLDNYGYTF | TGTGCCACCCTGGACAACTATGGCTACACCTTC
. | TRBJ2-6 | . | TRBV29-1 | CSVSESSGANVLTF | TGCAGCGTTTCGGAGAGCTCTGGGGCCAACGTCCTGACTTTC
. | TRBJ2-1 | . | TRBV2 | CASSVWTYNEQFF | TGTGCCAGCAGTGTTTGGACCTACAATGAGCAGTTCTTC
. | TRBJ1-1 | . | TRBV10-3 | CAIKQGLNTEAFF | TGTGCCATCAAGCAGGGACTGAACACTGAAGCTTTCTTT
. | TRBJ2-3 | . | TRBV29-1 | CSGGLSDTQYF | TGCAGCGGGGGGTTATCGGATACGCAGTATTTT
. | TRBJ2-1 | TRBD2 | TRBV28 | CASSQSGGTYNEQFF | TGTGCCAGCAGCCAGAGCGGGGGGACCTACAATGAGCAGTTCTTC
. | TRBJ2-2 | TRBD1 | TRBV4-2 | CASSQIQGVTGELFF | TGTGCCAGCAGCCAGATACAGGGGGTAACCGGGGAGCTGTTTTTT
. | TRBJ2-2 | . | TRBV5-6 | CASSLANLGELFF | TGTGCCAGCAGCTTGGCCAACCTCGGGGAGCTGTTTTTT
. | TRBJ2-1 | TRBD2 | TRBV12-3/TRBV12-4 | CASSFGPTSGGRGPGSRSYNEQFF | TGTGCCAGCAGTTTTGGACCGACTAGCGGGGGTCGGGGACCGGGTTCCCGCTCCTACAATGAGCAGTTCTTC
. | TRBJ2-3 | TRBD2 | TRBV29-1 | CSAMTSGRGNGDTQYF | TGCAGCGCCATGACTAGCGGGAGGGGTAATGGGGATACGCAGTATTTT
. | TRBJ2-4 | TRBD1 | TRBV3-1 | CASSAHVRDRKNIQYF | TGTGCCAGCAGCGCCCACGTCCGGGACAGAAAAAACATTCAGTACTTC
. | TRBJ1-2 | . | TRBV4-1 | CASSQGGLDPGYGYTF | TGCGCCAGCAGCCAAGGGGGGCTGGACCCCGGCTATGGCTACACCTTC
. | TRBJ1-5 | . | TRBV20-1 | CSAQRGGRIGNQPQHF | TGCAGTGCCCAACGGGGGGGGCGAATTGGCAATCAGCCCCAGCATTTT
. | TRBJ2-2 | . | TRBV5-1 | CASSLPTQSPGELFF | TGCGCCAGCAGCTTGCCAACGCAGTCTCCCGGGGAGCTGTTTTTT
. | TRBJ2-1 | . | TRBV18 | CASSPANSNEQFF | TGTGCCAGCTCACCAGCCAACTCGAATGAGCAGTTCTTC
. | TRBJ1-3 | . | TRBV5-4 | CASSPDSNRNTIYF | TGTGCCAGCAGCCCCGACAGTAACAGAAACACCATATATTTT
once | TRBJ1-1 | . | TRBV3-1 | CASSPGGRPYTNTEAFF | TGTGCCAGCAGTCCCGGTGGGCGGCCCTACACGAACACTGAAGCTTTCTTT